These T cell receptor beta chains were read from a single sample in a study of ipilimumab plus nivolumab after autologous stem cell transplantation. Libraries were prepared by immunoSEQ multiplex PCR; TCRdb keeps only in-frame clonotypes and omits some of them. Among around 3,500 clones, about 91% were seen once, and the ten largest hold roughly 20%. Material: PBMCs, obtained in a trial of ipilimumab plus nivolumab as post-transplant consolidation. Receptor source: a male donor with multiple myeloma. Each CDR3 is given with its conserved first and last residue. Each record gives: clone size, V gene, D gene, J gene, CDR3 protein, CDR3 DNA. A D gene is named only where the DNA matches it firmly. The size field is filled for only some rows; it gives once, few, many or a size class.

size: once
V: TRBV6-1
D: TRBD1
J: TRBJ1-5
CDR3: CASSASTGVNQPQHF
DNA: TGTGCCAGCAGTGCATCGACAGGGGTCAATCAGCCCCAGCATTTT

size: -
V: TRBV28
D: TRBD1
J: TRBJ2-7
CDR3: CASSLSGQGAYEQYF
DNA: TGTGCCAGCAGTTTATCGGGACAGGGGGCCTACGAGCAGTACTTC

size: -
V: TRBV4-1
D: -
J: TRBJ2-7
CDR3: CASSQPVGRYYEQYF
DNA: TGCGCCAGCAGCCAACCCGTTGGACGGTACTACGAGCAGTACTTC

size: -
V: TRBV28
D: TRBD2
J: TRBJ2-1
CDR3: CASSLSGRAAANEQFF
DNA: TGTGCCAGCAGCCTTAGCGGGAGGGCTGCGGCTAATGAGCAGTTCTTC

size: -
V: TRBV5-1
D: -
J: TRBJ2-1
CDR3: CATFREPSYNEQFF
DNA: TGCGCCACATTCCGGGAGCCCTCCTACAATGAGCAGTTCTTC

size: -
V: TRBV14
D: -
J: TRBJ2-7
CDR3: CASSQGRGSSYEQYF
DNA: TGTGCCAGCAGCCAAGGCAGAGGGAGCTCCTACGAGCAGTACTTC

size: -
V: TRBV2
D: TRBD2
J: TRBJ2-1
CDR3: CASSGEGRNEQFF
DNA: TGTGCCAGCAGTGGGGAGGGTCGGAATGAGCAGTTCTTC

size: -
V: TRBV5-1
D: -
J: TRBJ1-2
CDR3: CASSSGGGYGYTF
DNA: TGCGCCAGCAGCAGCGGAGGGGGCTATGGCTACACCTTC

size: once
V: TRBV6-6
D: -
J: TRBJ2-1
CDR3: CASSSGGARNEQFF
DNA: TGTGCCAGCAGTTCAGGGGGGGCCAGGAATGAGCAGTTCTTC

size: once
V: TRBV19
D: -
J: TRBJ1-1
CDR3: CASSIVGGLNTEAFF
DNA: TGTGCCAGTAGTATAGTCGGCGGTCTAAACACTGAAGCTTTCTTT

size: -
V: TRBV6-5
D: -
J: TRBJ1-3
CDR3: CASSPDPDSGNTIYF
DNA: TGTGCCAGCAGCCCCGACCCCGACAGCGGGAACACCATATATTTT

size: -
V: TRBV7-8
D: -
J: TRBJ2-2
CDR3: CASSPPRVSPSTGELFF
DNA: TGTGCCAGCAGTCCCCCCCGTGTGAGTCCGAGCACCGGGGAGCTGTTTTTT

size: -
V: TRBV5-4
D: TRBD2
J: TRBJ2-6
CDR3: CASSFGTSGSGANVLTF
DNA: TGTGCCAGCAGCTTTGGGACTAGCGGCTCTGGGGCCAACGTCCTGACTTTC

size: -
V: TRBV5-1
D: TRBD1
J: TRBJ1-1
CDR3: CASSPLGTGERLF
DNA: TGCGCCAGCAGCCCACTAGGTACAGGGGAGCGCCTCTTT

size: once
V: TRBV18
D: -
J: TRBJ2-5
CDR3: CASSPGFQETQYF
DNA: TGTGCCAGCTCACCAGGATTCCAAGAGACCCAGTACTTC

size: -
V: TRBV19
D: -
J: TRBJ2-7
CDR3: CASSISASNYEQYF
DNA: TGTGCCAGTAGTATTTCGGCCAGCAACTACGAGCAGTACTTC

size: -
V: TRBV6-6
D: -
J: TRBJ2-7
CDR3: CASTTTGNSYEQYF
DNA: TGTGCCAGCACCACAACAGGGAACTCCTACGAGCAGTACTTC

size: once
V: TRBV7-6
D: -
J: TRBJ2-2
CDR3: CASSLGAVKTGELFF
DNA: TGTGCCAGCAGCTTAGGGGCAGTCAAGACCGGGGAGCTGTTTTTT

size: once
V: TRBV5-1
D: -
J: TRBJ1-1
CDR3: CASSPTRAQMNTEAFF
DNA: TGCGCCAGCAGCCCAACACGGGCACAGATGAACACTGAAGCTTTCTTT

size: -
V: TRBV7-9
D: TRBD1
J: TRBJ2-7
CDR3: CASSRGQGRLGYEQYF
DNA: TGTGCCAGCAGCCGGGGACAGGGGCGCTTGGGGTACGAGCAGTACTTC